A single T cell receptor beta chain is shown here with its context. Its target is not known. TCRdb reprocessed the RT-PCR reads with MiXCR, giving one entry per CDR3 protein. This sample has over 800,000 distinct CDR3 sequences, with about 20% found just once. The CDR3 runs to 16 residues. The V end was cut by 0 bases, the J end by 4 bases, with 16 bases between. Per the germline V gene, CDR1 is SGHTS and CDR2 is YDEGEE. The data derive from a study of response to subunit inactivated influenza vaccine. Study-wide points: Each seasonal influenza vaccination, the authors suggested, recruits few new T cells.

Source: PBMCs from blood, taken more than 4 days after vaccination. The sequence derives from a man aged 45-65 years who received an inactivated influenza vaccine. This chain uses TRBV5-8 with TRBJ1-1; weak D call: TRBD1 (5 bases). The chain's CDR3 is CASSLALGGRGTEAFF. The CDR3 DNA sequence: TGTGCCAGCAGCTTGGCCCTTGGGGGAAGGGGCACTGAAGCTTTCTTT.